This is a list of T cell receptor beta chains from one sample in a study of shared clonotypes between healthy human individuals. Produced via immunoSEQ multiplex PCR; TCRdb's table is partial and in-frame only. The sample has approximately 2.5 million clones; approximately 90% are singletons. Sequencing was carried out using naive CD4+ T cells sorted from blood. The receptors come from a man between 18 and 29 years old in good health. The CDR3 runs from the conserved cysteine through the conserved F or W. A D gene is named only where the DNA matches it firmly. Size values are once, few and many counts, or a class for expanded clones, and some rows have none.

>TRBJ2-7|TRBV7-8|NA|TRBD2
TGTGCCAGCAGAGTAGGCATTGGACTAGCGACTTACGAGCAGTACTTC
CASRVGIGLATYEQYF
>TRBJ2-1|TRBV29-1|NA|TRBD2
TGCAGCGTGTTGAGGGGGACTAGCGACCGAATCGATCAGTTCTTC
CSVLRGTSDRIDQFF
>TRBJ1-1|TRBV28|NA|NA
TGTGCCAGCAGGCGCAACAGGGTGTTGAACACTGAAGCTTTCTTT
CASRRNRVLNTEAFF
>TRBJ1-1|TRBV29-1|few|NA
TGCAGCGTCCTGCCCTGGGGAGGCGCTTTCTTT
CSVLPWGGAFF
>TRBJ2-3|TRBV10-1|NA|NA
TGCGCCAGCAGTCGGTCTAGCACAGATACGCAGTATTTT
CASSRSSTDTQYF
>TRBJ1-2|TRBV6-6|NA|NA
TGTGCCAGCAGTTACCCTCAGGATTATGGCTACACCTTC
CASSYPQDYGYTF
>TRBJ1-2|TRBV23-1|NA|NA
TGCGCCAGCAGTCAATTCCCTGGCTACACCTTC
CASSQFPGYTF
>TRBJ1-2|TRBV30|NA|NA
TGTGCCTGGAGTCGCCTGGGGGGCAGGGCATCGCATGGCTACACCTTC
CAWSRLGGRASHGYTF
>TRBJ1-4|TRBV2|NA|NA
TGTGCCAGCAGCGAAGAAAGGACAGTAAATGAAAAACTGTTTTTT
CASSEERTVNEKLFF
>TRBJ2-5|TRBV11-2|NA|TRBD2
TGTGCCAGCAGACCGGGACTAGCGCAAGAGACCCAGTACTTC
CASRPGLAQETQYF
>TRBJ1-5|TRBV6-6|NA|TRBD1
TGTGCCAGCACCGACAGGGGGAGCAATCAGCCCCAGCATTTT
CASTDRGSNQPQHF
>TRBJ1-1|TRBV6-5|few|NA
TGTGCCAGCAGCCTCCTGGGGGACACTGAAGCTTTCTTT
CASSLLGDTEAFF
>TRBJ2-6|TRBV4-1|NA|NA
TGCGCCAGCAGCCAAGGAATTGTTTCTGGGGCCAACGTCCTGACTTTC
CASSQGIVSGANVLTF
>TRBJ2-5|TRBV19|NA|TRBD2
TGTGCCAGTAGTACCGGGCCTAGCGGGTCCCAGTACTTC
CASSTGPSGSQYF
>TRBJ1-1|TRBV10-3|NA|NA
TGTGCCACTCAAGGGGGGGCTGAAGCTTTCTTT
CATQGGAEAFF
>TRBJ2-5|TRBV7-9|once|TRBD2
TGTGCCAGCAGCTTATCCAGGACTAGCGAACAAGAGACCCAGTACTTC
CASSLSRTSEQETQYF
>TRBJ2-2|TRBV10-1|NA|NA
TGCGCCAGCAGTGAGTGGGGCGACACCGGGGAGCTGTTTTTT
CASSEWGDTGELFF
>TRBJ1-5|TRBV4-1|NA|NA
TGCGCCAGCAGCCTTCCGGACACAAACCAGCCCCAGCATTTT
CASSLPDTNQPQHF
>TRBJ1-2|TRBV7-6|NA|NA
TGTGCCAGCAGCCCCCGACAGGAGGATCTCTATGGCTACACCTTC
CASSPRQEDLYGYTF
>TRBJ2-7|TRBV30|NA|TRBD2
TGTGCCGTATCGGCTTTGGGACTAGCTGACGAGCAGTACTTC
CAVSALGLADEQYF
>TRBJ1-1|TRBV5-1|NA|TRBD1
TGCGCCAGCAGCTTAGGCGGATCAGGGACAGGGACTGAAGCTTTCTTT
CASSLGGSGTGTEAFF
>TRBJ2-7|TRBV28|NA|TRBD2
TGTGCCAGCAGTTTGGGCGTGACTAGCAGTTACGAGCAGTACTTC
CASSLGVTSSYEQYF
>TRBJ1-3|TRBV14|once|NA
TGTGCCAGCAGCTTCCGAGCCGGGACACTCTCTGGAAACACCATATATTTT
CASSFRAGTLSGNTIYF
>TRBJ2-7|TRBV10-3|NA|TRBD1
TGTGCCACCAAAGGGACAGGGGGCTCCTACGAGCAGTACTTC
CATKGTGGSYEQYF
>TRBJ2-7|TRBV28|NA|TRBD1
TGTGCCAGCAGTTCGCTGGGGACAGAGTCCTACGAGCAGTACTTC
CASSSLGTESYEQYF
>TRBJ2-2|TRBV5-1|once|NA
TGCGCCAGCAGCTTGGTAGGGGAACCCGGGGAGCTGTTTTTT
CASSLVGEPGELFF
>TRBJ2-7|TRBV6-1|NA|TRBD2
TGTGCCAGCAGTGAACTGGGACTAGGGAAAGAGCAGTACTTC
CASSELGLGKEQYF
>TRBJ2-2|TRBV7-3|NA|NA
TGTGCCAGCAGCACGGGGACTCCCGCGGTTGGGGAGCTGTTTTTT
CASSTGTPAVGELFF
>TRBJ2-7|TRBV7-3|NA|TRBD2
TGTGCCAGCAGCCCGGGAGCGGGGACTATGTACGAGCAGTACTTC
CASSPGAGTMYEQYF
>TRBJ2-5|TRBV7-6|NA|NA
TGTGCCAGCAGCTTAGCCCGGGTGGAGGGAGGAGTAGGGACCCAGTACTTC
CASSLARVEGGVGTQYF
>TRBJ2-5|TRBV2|NA|TRBD2
TGTGCCAGCAGTGAACGGGGGGGGGACCGGGAGACCCAGTACTTC
CASSERGGDRETQYF
>TRBJ2-5|TRBV6-4|NA|TRBD1
TGTGCCAGCAGTGACTCATCCGGGACAGAAGAGACCCAGTACTTC
CASSDSSGTEETQYF
>TRBJ1-2|TRBV5-5|NA|TRBD1
TGTGCCAGCAGTCAGCCCACCGGGACAGGGTTTGGCTACACCTTC
CASSQPTGTGFGYTF
>TRBJ2-3|TRBV9|NA|NA
TGTGCCAGCAGCGTAGAAAGCTTTCAGGCAGATACGCAGTATTTT
CASSVESFQADTQYF
>TRBJ1-2|TRBV6-1|NA|TRBD1
TGTGCCAGCAGCCTCCCGGGACAGGGGGTCGATGGCTACACCTTC
CASSLPGQGVDGYTF
>TRBJ2-3|TRBV11-2|NA|NA
TGTGCCAGCAGCCCCAGACAGGAGGGGGCAGATACGCAGTATTTT
CASSPRQEGADTQYF
>TRBJ1-4|TRBV2|NA|NA
TGTGCCAGCAGTCGGGGGGCCCTTAATGAAAAACTGTTTTTT
CASSRGALNEKLFF
>TRBJ2-2|TRBV18|NA|TRBD1
TGTGCCAGCTCACCACGCCCTCCCCGACAGGGGGCAGCCGGGGAGCTGTTTTTT
CASSPRPPRQGAAGELFF
>TRBJ2-7|TRBV6-1|NA|NA
TGTGCCAGCAGTGAAGCGCGGTCCGGTCGAGGCTCCTACGAGCAGTACTTC
CASSEARSGRGSYEQYF
>TRBJ2-7|TRBV6-6|NA|NA
TGTGCCAGCAGTTCCCCAGGGAGGCGGTACGAGCAGTACTTC
CASSSPGRRYEQYF
>TRBJ2-7|TRBV4-1|NA|NA
TGCGCCAGCAGCCAAGGGCCGGAACGCGCGGGTTGGGACGAGCAGTACTTC
CASSQGPERAGWDEQYF
>TRBJ2-2|TRBV2|NA|TRBD2
TGTGCCAGCAGTGTTGCGCTAGCGGGAGTCACCGGGGAGCTGTTTTTT
CASSVALAGVTGELFF
>TRBJ1-4|TRBV7-9|once|TRBD1
TGTGCCAGCAGCATCGGACAGGGGGTAAATGAAAAACTGTTTTTT
CASSIGQGVNEKLFF
>TRBJ1-1|TRBV18|few|TRBD1
TGTGCCAGCTCTTCGGGACAGATGAACACTGAAGCTTTCTTT
CASSSGQMNTEAFF
>TRBJ2-2|TRBV5-1|NA|NA
TGCGCCAGCAGCTTGGAATGGCCAGTTCTGGCGGGGGAGCTGTTTTTT
CASSLEWPVLAGELFF
>TRBJ2-3|TRBV7-7|NA|NA
TGTGCTAGCAGCCCAGGGGCCTCCTCAGATACGCAGTATTTT
CASSPGASSDTQYF
>TRBJ1-2|TRBV4-1|NA|NA
TGCGCCAGCAGCCAAGAATCCCCTTATGGCTACACCTTC
CASSQESPYGYTF
>TRBJ2-5|TRBV11-2|NA|NA
TGTGCCAGCAGCTTAGATGGGGCGGATTCTGGGACCCAGTACTTC
CASSLDGADSGTQYF
>TRBJ2-3|TRBV27|NA|NA
TGTGCCAGCAGTTCCCGGGGCACCGTTGGCACAGATACGCAGTATTTT
CASSSRGTVGTDTQYF
>TRBJ2-3|TRBV5-1|NA|TRBD1
TGCGCCAGCAGCTTGCAGGGGGCCACTAGCACAGATACGCAGTATTTT
CASSLQGATSTDTQYF
>TRBJ1-1|TRBV19|NA|NA
TGTGCCAGTAGGCGGGCAGGCATCCAGATGAACACTGAAGCTTTCTTT
CASRRAGIQMNTEAFF